Below, 27 T cell receptor beta chains from the same sample are listed, as sequenced in a study of Graves' ophthalmopathy and Graves' hyperthyroidism. CDR3 regions of TCR beta were amplified from RNA transcripts. RT-PCR in the first round used HTBI primers; a second-round multiplex PCR followed. TCRdb processed the multiplex PCR reads anew with MiXCR; each CDR3 protein has one entry. The sample records hundreds of thousands of distinct CDR3 sequences, about an eighth being singletons. The sequenced sample consisted of blood. The receptors were gathered from a woman in her twenties or thirties with Graves' ophthalmopathy.

This clonotype was recorded many times. V gene TRBV4-2 combines with J gene TRBJ2-7; 10 positions agree with TRBD1. Germline V gene sequence: CDR1 LGHNA, CDR2 YNFKEQ. V was clipped by 4 bases and J by 5 bases; unmatched bases: 14. The CDR3 sequence is 17 residues long. The CDR3 sequence: CASSLRGWTGGRHEQYF. The CDR3 nucleotides are TGTGCCAGCAGCCTACGCGGGTGGACAGGGGGTCGCCACGAGCAGTACTTC.

The table lists this clonotype with many counts. The rearrangement joins TRBV6-1 to TRBJ1-1, with D hard to call. The germline V gene has CDR1 MNHNS and CDR2 SASEGT. CDR3 length: 14 amino acids. V was clipped by 7 bases and J by 1 base, with 13 bases between them. The CDR3 DNA is TGTGCCAGCACCGGGTCAGGTGGGAACACTGAAGCTTTCTTT. It yields the protein CASTGSGGNTEAFF.

The genes are TRBV14 and TRBJ2-2, with D possibly being TRBD2 (6 bases). The CDR3 sequence is 18 residues long. CDR1 SGHDN and CDR2 FVKESK come from the germline V gene. V was cut by 3 bases and J by 4 bases, with 21 bases left in between. The CDR3 DNA reads TGTGCCAGCAGCCAGCTAACCGGGGGACTGCTGGGCACCGGGGAGCTGTTTTTT. Translated, it gives CASSQLTGGLLGTGELFF.

This clonotype was seen at least ten times. The J gene is TRBJ1-5, the V gene TRBV15; 7 bases are shared with TRBD1. Trimming at V came to 2 bases and at J to 5 bases, leaving 9 bases not matched to a gene. The germline V gene encodes CDR1 LNHNV and CDR2 YYDKDF (reference sequence). The CDR3 has 16 amino acids. The CDR3 bases are TGTGCCACCAGCAGACCACGACAGGGCGGGCATCAGCCCCAGCATTTT. Protein product: CATSRPRQGGHQPQHF.

This clonotype was seen at least ten times. One base away lies a much larger clone, so this may be a sequencing read error. The chain is built from TRBV12-3 or TRBV12-4 and TRBJ1-1; D may be TRBD1 (5 bases). This CDR3 is built from 13 residues. The CDR3 sequence is CASSPGTNTEALF. The CDR3 DNA sequence: TGTGCCAGCAGCCCCGGGACGAACACTGAAGCTCTCTTT.

The V and J genes are TRBV5-1 and TRBJ2-7; 7 bases are a match to TRBD2. CDR3 length: 14 residues. Germline values: CDR1 SGHRS, CDR2 YFSETQ. The V gene end was trimmed by 1 base and the J gene end by 5 bases; junction bases not matched to a gene: 6. CDR3 sequence: CASSLWGGSNEQYF. As DNA, the CDR3 is TGCGCCAGCAGCTTGTGGGGGGGGAGCAACGAGCAGTACTTC.

This clonotype came up many times. The chain employs TRBV7-9 and TRBJ1-1, with D unresolved. Germline values: CDR1 SEHNR, CDR2 FQNEAQ (reference sequence). V was trimmed by 5 bases and J by 4 bases, leaving 11 bases between them. The CDR3 covers 13 residues. CDR3 DNA: TGTGCCAGCAGCGACGCTTTGGGCACTGAAGCTTTCTTT. Its protein product is CASSDALGTEAFF. Supplemented by reference TRBV7-9 and TRBJ1-1, the full variable domain reads DTGVSQNPRHKITKRGQNVTFRCDPISEHNRLYWYRQTLGQGPEFLTYFQNEAQLEKSRLLSDRFSAERPKGSFSTLEIQRTEQGDSAMYLCASSDALGTEAFFGQGTRLTVV.

This clonotype showed up just a few times. The chain joins TRBV30 to TRBJ2-2; TRBD1 aligns across 9 bases. CDR1 GTSNPN and CDR2 SVGIG come from the germline V gene (reference sequence). V was clipped by 2 bases and J by 0 bases; unmatched bases: 4. The CDR3 covers 16 residues. CDR3 protein: CAWSPWDRANTGELFF. In DNA form, the CDR3 reads TGTGCCTGGAGTCCATGGGACAGGGCGAACACCGGGGAGCTGTTTTTT.

This clonotype was counted only a few times. This chain links TRBV7-2 with TRBJ2-7; the D is unclear. The CDR3 is made up of 17 amino acids. The V gene's germline CDR1 is SGHTA and CDR2 FQGNSA. The V gene lost 5 bases and the J gene lost 0 bases, with 20 bases spanning the gap. The CDR3 region has the DNA TGTGCCAGCAGCGCTTACCGTTGGCAGAGAAACTCCTACGAGCAGTACTTC. Protein sequence: CASSAYRWQRNSYEQYF.

The chain couples TRBV4-1 to TRBJ2-4; either TRBD1 or TRBD2 may fit D (5 bases each). Germline V lookup: CDR1 MGHRA, CDR2 YSYEKL. The CDR3 is made up of 19 amino acids. Trimming removed 0 bases from V and 0 bases from J, with 18 bases in between. In DNA, the CDR3 is TGCGCCAGCAGCCAAGATCTAGGGGTAGGGAGTCTAGCCAAAAACATTCAGTACTTC. Protein product: CASSQDLGVGSLAKNIQYF.

This clonotype was found many times. A junction boundary mismatches the germline segment, possibly from a read error. The chain combines TRBV25-1 with TRBJ1-1, with 8 bases aligning to TRBD1. The CDR3 runs 14 residues. Germline CDR1 reads MGHDK; CDR2 reads SYGVNS. This chain's CDR3 is CAGSDWTGRTEAFF. The CDR3 coding sequence is TGTGCCGGCAGTGATTGGACAGGGCGGACTGAAGCTTTCTTT.

This chain uses TRBV15 with TRBJ2-7; 9 bases match TRBD2. V trimming: 2 bases; J trimming: 0 bases; junction bases outside the gene matches: 5. The germline CDR1 and CDR2 sequences are LNHNV and YYDKDF (reference sequence). The CDR3 has 16 amino acids. The CDR3 nucleotides are TGTGCCACCAGCAGATACAGACTAGCGGCCTCCTACGAGCAGTACTTC. Its protein is CATSRYRLAASYEQYF.

This clonotype was counted at least ten times. The CDR3 protein is CASSVADSPEAFF. In DNA form, the CDR3 reads TGTGCCAGCAGCGTAGCTGACAGCCCTGAAGCTTTCTTT. This rearrangement joins TRBV9 to TRBJ1-1, with a weak D call TRBD1 (5 bases). Trimming stripped 0 bases from V and 6 bases from J, with 9 bases between. CDR1 is SGDLS and CDR2 is YYNGEE in the germline V gene. The CDR3 runs to 13 residues. The full variable domain, in which reference TRBV9 and TRBJ1-1 provide the parts outside the CDR3, is DSGVTQTPKHLITATGQRVTLRCSPRSGDLSVYWYQQSLDQGLQFLIQYYNGEERAKGNILERFSAQQFPDLHSELNLSSLELGDSALYFCASSVADSPEAFFGQGTRLTVV.

This clonotype was picked up many times. The V and J genes are TRBV6-1 and TRBJ1-5, with TRBD1 as a possible D gene (5 bases). The CDR3 runs to 15 residues. Trimming left V 6 bases short and J 0 bases short, with 12 bases between. Germline V CDR1 and CDR2: MNHNS, SASEGT. Here the CDR3 reads CASRQDGYSNQPQHF. DNA for the CDR3: TGTGCCAGCAGACAGGATGGATATAGCAATCAGCCCCAGCATTTT.

The rearrangement joins TRBV3-1 to TRBJ2-4; no firm D call. V was pared by 2 bases and J by 5 bases, with 7 bases between. The V gene's germline CDR1 is LGHDT and CDR2 YNNKEL (reference sequence). This CDR3 is built from 13 residues. DNA of the CDR3: TGTGCCAGCAGCCAAACGTCGGAAAACATTCAGTACTTC. Protein product: CASSQTSENIQYF.

This chain uses TRBV2 with TRBJ2-5; TRBD2 matches 14 bases. This CDR3 has 19 residues. V gave up 6 bases and J gave up 1 base; unmatched junction bases: 13. The V gene's germline CDR1 is SNHLY and CDR2 FYNNEI. CDR3 sequence (DNA): TGTGCCAGCAGGCGAACAATGGGACTAGCGGGGGTAACCCAAGAGACCCAGTACTTC. Its protein is CASRRTMGLAGVTQETQYF. The full variable domain, its missing parts supplied by reference TRBV2 and TRBJ2-5, is EPEVTQTPSHQVTQMGQEVILRCVPISNHLYFYWYRQILGQKVEFLVSFYNNEISEKSEIFDDQFSVERPDGSNFTLKIRSTKLEDSAMYFCASRRTMGLAGVTQETQYFGPGTRLLVL.

Of note for this clonotype: A read error may be the cause here, since a much bigger clone is one base away. The V and J genes are TRBV11-2 and TRBJ2-7, with D possibly being TRBD1 or TRBD2 (6 bases each). This CDR3 is built from 14 residues. Germline V gives CDR1 SGHAT, CDR2 FQNNGV. CDR3 residues: CASRPGGHPYEQDF. DNA of the CDR3: TGTGCCAGCAGGCCCGGGGGACACCCCTACGAGCAGGACTTC. Together with reference TRBV11-2 and TRBJ2-7, the CDR3 gives the full variable domain: EAGVAQSPRYKIIEKRQSVAFWCNPISGHATLYWYQQILGQGPKLLIQFQNNGVVDDSQLPKDRFSAERLKGVDSTLKIQPAKLEDSAVYLCASRPGGHPYEQDFGPGTRLTVT.

This clonotype was seen repeatedly, ten times or more. V and J are TRBV20-1 and TRBJ2-7; TRBD1 is a possible D gene (5 bases). Trimming shortened V by 0 bases and J by 3 bases, and 12 bases separated the two germline ends. The CDR3 is 14 amino acids. Germline CDR1 reads DFQATT; CDR2 reads SNEGSKA (reference sequence). The CDR3 sequence is CSAREAGPDYEQYF. CDR3 bases: TGCAGTGCTAGAGAGGCAGGGCCAGACTACGAGCAGTACTTC.

This sequence joins TRBV5-1 and TRBJ1-1, with D perhaps matching TRBD1 (5 bases). Germline CDR1 SGHRS, CDR2 YFSETQ. The V end lost 6 bases, the J end lost 8 bases, and 17 bases lay between the germline ends. There are 13 residues in the CDR3. CDR3 protein: CASNAETAGEAFF. The CDR3 region has the DNA TGCGCCAGCAATGCCGAGACAGCGGGGGAAGCTTTCTTT.

This clonotype was seen repeatedly, ten times or more. This chain links TRBV27 with TRBJ1-1, with TRBD1 matching 7 bases. Per germline, CDR1 MNHEY and CDR2 SMNVEV (reference sequence). The CDR3 consists of 14 residues. Losses at the gene ends were 8 bases for V and 5 bases for J; bases not matched to a gene: 11. The CDR3 reads CASQNRGLGTEAFF. The CDR3 coding sequence is TGTGCCAGCCAAAACAGGGGATTGGGGACTGAAGCTTTCTTT.

This clonotype was found many times. This chain links TRBV27 with TRBJ1-1; weak D call: TRBD1 (6 bases). The germline V gene has CDR1 MNHEY and CDR2 SMNVEV (reference sequence). The CDR3 contains 14 residues. Trimming took 1 base from V and 4 from J, leaving 10 bases between them. The CDR3, as DNA: TGTGCCAGCAGTTTATGGGGGCAGGGCACTGAAGCTTTCTTT. Its protein product is CASSLWGQGTEAFF.

The table lists this clonotype with many counts. The chain employs TRBV27 and TRBJ2-7; the D gene is possibly TRBD2 (7 bases). The CDR3 is 15 residues long. CDR1 MNHEY and CDR2 SMNVEV come from the germline V gene (reference sequence). The V gene lost 3 bases and the J gene lost 3 bases, with 15 bases spanning the gap. CDR3 bases: TGTGCCAGCAGTTTTGGGGGGGCGCATAGCTACGAGCAGTACTTC. It codes for CASSFGGAHSYEQYF.

In the case of this clonotype: The junction differs from germline at one of its ends, possibly a read error. The chain uses TRBV30 and TRBJ2-4; perhaps TRBD1 as D (5 bases). The CDR3 is made up of 15 amino acids. CDR1 GTSNPN and CDR2 SVGIG come from the germline V gene (reference sequence). The CDR3 loop is CAWSVKGARKNIKYF. CDR3 bases: TGTGCCTGGAGTGTAAAAGGGGCCCGTAAAAACATTAAGTACTTC.

This clonotype was seen repeatedly, ten times or more. This chain joins TRBV6-5 and TRBJ1-5; 9 bases align to TRBD1. From germline, CDR1 is MNHEY and CDR2 SVGAGI. J lost 7 bases, V lost 4 bases, and 5 bases had no gene match. The CDR3 length is 14 residues. CDR3 loop: CASSSHRGLQPQHF. Written as DNA, the CDR3 is TGTGCCAGCAGTTCTCACAGGGGGCTGCAGCCCCAGCATTTT.

This clonotype was observed at least ten times. The rearrangement links TRBV6-1 to TRBJ2-7, with TRBD1 identical over 7 bases. The CDR3 covers 9 residues. The V segment lost 10 bases and the J segment 11 bases; nucleotides outside the gene matches: 5. Germline loops: CDR1 MNHNS, CDR2 SASEGT. CDR3 DNA sequence: TGTGCCACCCAACAGGGGAAGTACTTC. This translates into CATQQGKYF.

This clonotype came up a few times. The genes are TRBV5-5 and TRBJ2-7; unclear D gene. Germline lookup yields CDR1 SGHKS and CDR2 YYEKEE (reference sequence). CDR3 length equals 16 residues. V lost 1 base and J lost 0, with 14 bases in between. The CDR3 DNA reads TGTGCCAGCAGCTTGAAAGTTGGCCTGAGCTCCTACGAGCAGTACTTC. This gives the protein CASSLKVGLSSYEQYF.

The chain employs TRBV12-3 or TRBV12-4 and TRBJ2-4, with D possibly matching TRBD2 (7 bases). V was cut by 7 bases and J by 3 bases, with 16 bases left in between. The CDR3 is 15 amino acids. The CDR3 bases are TGTGCCAGCACCTTTGAGGGGGGGGGCAAAAACATTCAGTACTTC. As protein: CASTFEGGGKNIQYF.